These 16 T cell receptor beta chains share one sample of origin, sequenced in a study of T cell repertoires in cytomegalovirus infection. TCRdb reprocessed the reads with MiXCR, giving one entry per CDR3 protein. The sample shows some 450,000 distinct CDR3 sequences, about a third of them seen only once. The sequencing input was PBMCs. Every receptor here comes from a human donor in good health (CMV status not recorded). Some clones in this sample may be carry-over from other donors' samples.

This chain links TRBV12-3 or TRBV12-4 with TRBJ2-2; D unclear. The CDR3 has 12 residues. Deletions cut 7 bases from V and 1 base from J, with 4 bases between. CDR3 in DNA: TGTGCCAGCACCGAGAACACCGGGGAGCTGTTTTTT. This codes for CASTENTGELFF.

With regard to this clonotype: A much larger clone sits a single nucleotide away, making a read error possible. Since the CDR3 does not end with the conserved phenylalanine or tryptophan, this likely comes from a read error. The chain recombines TRBV7-2 with TRBJ2-7; D uncertain. From germline, CDR1 is SGHTA and CDR2 FQGNSA. The CDR3 runs 12 residues. V was shortened by 5 bases and J by 3 bases, with 8 bases between the two germline ends. This CDR3 reads CASSTTIYEQYC. As DNA, the CDR3 is TGTGCCAGCAGCACGACCATCTACGAGCAGTACTGC.

This clonotype has more than one count but fewer than ten. V is TRBV7-6 and J is TRBJ2-3; TRBD1 might be the D (5 bases). Germline V gene lookup returns CDR1 SGHVS and CDR2 FNYEAQ. The V end lost 5 bases, the J end lost 4 bases, and 10 bases lay between the germline ends. The CDR3 covers 13 residues. The DNA of the CDR3 is TGTGCCAGCAGCGTCAGGGAAGCAGATACGCAGTATTTT. Encoded protein: CASSVREADTQYF.

Only a few counts were recorded for this clonotype. J is TRBJ2-1 and V is TRBV29-1; no definite D call. This CDR3 is 13 amino acids long. The germline V gene has CDR1 SQVTM and CDR2 ANQGSEA. V was shortened by 1 base and J by 4 bases, with 8 bases between the two germline ends. The DNA of the CDR3 is TGCAGCGTTGAAGGGCAGCTTTACAATGAGCAGTTCTTC. Its protein product is CSVEGQLYNEQFF.

This clonotype has a count of ten or more. V usage is TRBV7-8 and J usage is TRBJ2-1; D tentatively reads TRBD1 or TRBD2 (6 bases each). The V gene lost 2 bases and the J gene lost 7 bases, with 15 bases spanning the gap. Germline V lookup: CDR1 SGHVS, CDR2 FQNEAQ. This CDR3 contains 15 residues. DNA of the CDR3: TGTGCCAGCAGCTTACTCGGGGGCCCTATGAATGAGCAGTTCTTC. It specifies CASSLLGGPMNEQFF. The entire variable domain, with the rest obtained from reference TRBV7-8 and TRBJ2-1, is as follows: GAGVSQSPRYKVAKRGQDVALRCDPISGHVSLFWYQQALGQGPEFLTYFQNEAQLDKSGLPSDRFFAERPEGSVSTLKIQRTQQEDSAVYLCASSLLGGPMNEQFFGPGTRLTVL.

A note on this clonotype: An end of the junction does not agree with germline; a read error may underlie this. The rearrangement joins TRBV6-1 to TRBJ1-3; tentatively, D is TRBD1 (5 bases). Germline assignment: CDR1 MNHNS and CDR2 SASEGT. This CDR3 is 17 amino acids long. CDR3 in DNA: TGTGCTAGCAGTGAAGTGGGGGGTCCCTTCTCTGGAAACACCATATATTTT. It specifies CASSEVGGPFSGNTIYF.

This clonotype occurred a few times. V and J are TRBV4-3 and TRBJ1-1; possible D gene TRBD1, 5 bases. This CDR3 region has 14 residues. The V end lost 3 bases, the J end lost 3 bases, and 11 bases lay between the germline ends. The germline gives CDR1 LGHNA, CDR2 YSLEER. The CDR3, as DNA: TGCGCCAGCAGCCAGACATCAGGGCACACTGAAGCTTTCTTT. It specifies CASSQTSGHTEAFF.

Note on this clonotype: One junction end disagrees with the germline gene, perhaps due to a read error. The chain is built from TRBV5-6 and TRBJ2-5; perhaps TRBD2 as D (6 bases). The CDR3 loop spans 15 amino acids. Germline V lookup: CDR1 SGHDT, CDR2 YYEEEE. The chain's CDR3 is CASSSPGDGQETQSF. The CDR3 DNA reads as TGTGCCAGCAGCTCTCCGGGAGACGGCCAAGAGACCCAGTCCTTC.

Regarding this clonotype: This is likely a read error, given that the CDR3 carries no conserved phenylalanine or tryptophan at its end. The gene calls are TRBV5-1 and TRBJ2-5, with D possibly TRBD1 on 6 matching bases. Trimming left V 0 bases short and J 5 bases short, with 8 bases between. This CDR3 is 13 amino acids long. Germline CDR1 reads SGHRS; CDR2 reads YFSETQ. CDR3 in DNA: TGCGCCAGCAGCTTGGAGGGGGTCGAGACCCAGTACTGC. Translation gives CASSLEGVETQYC.

V usage is TRBV6-6 and J usage is TRBJ2-6; a possible D gene is TRBD1 (7 bases). Germline CDR1 is MNHNY and CDR2 is SVGAGI (reference sequence). This CDR3 has 15 residues. Trimming took 6 bases from V and 5 from J, leaving 14 bases between them. In nucleotides, the CDR3 is TGTGCCAGCAGAGGCGGGGACAGCAGGGCCAACGTCCTGACTTTC. It codes for CASRGGDSRANVLTF.

The J gene is TRBJ1-1, the V gene TRBV3-1; 9 bases are shared with TRBD1. Germline V gives CDR1 LGHDT, CDR2 YNNKEL (reference sequence). The CDR3 is 14 amino acids. With 4 bases clipped from V and 7 bases from J, the junction kept 7 bases outside the gene matches. In DNA form, the CDR3 reads TGTGCCAGCAGCCTGGTCACAGGGGGCGTTGAAGCTTTCTTT. This codes for CASSLVTGGVEAFF. The complete variable domain, with remaining parts taken from reference TRBV3-1 and TRBJ1-1, reads DTAVSQTPKYLVTQMGNDKSIKCEQNLGHDTMYWYKQDSKKFLKIMFSYNNKELIINETVPNRFSPKSPDKAHLNLHINSLELGDSAVYFCASSLVTGGVEAFFGQGTRLTVV.

The V and J genes are TRBV12-3 or TRBV12-4 and TRBJ1-4; D may be TRBD1 (5 bases). Trimming shortened V by 1 base and J by 13 bases, and 13 bases separated the two germline ends. The CDR3 has 13 residues. The CDR3 region is CASSLGGSPGLFF. In DNA, the CDR3 is TGTGCCAGCAGTTTAGGGGGGTCCCCAGGACTGTTTTTT.

The chain combines TRBV10-2 with TRBJ2-3; perhaps TRBD2 as D (5 bases). The length of the CDR3 is 15 residues. V was cut by 2 bases and J by 2 bases, with 11 bases left in between. In germline, CDR1 is WSHSY, CDR2 SAAADI. The CDR3 sequence: CASSEPSGPTDTQYF. The CDR3 nucleotides are TGCGCCAGCAGTGAGCCCAGCGGTCCCACAGATACGCAGTATTTT.

This clonotype was recorded many times. V and J are TRBV7-6 and TRBJ2-1, with 7 bases matching TRBD2. The CDR3 runs 17 residues. V gave up 1 base and J gave up 7 bases; unmatched junction bases: 13. The V gene's germline CDR1 is SGHVS and CDR2 FNYEAQ. The CDR3 protein is CASSLGIGGYSLNEQFF. DNA of the CDR3: TGTGCCAGCAGCTTAGGGATCGGGGGGTACAGTTTAAATGAGCAGTTCTTC.

In its sample, this clonotype was seen many times. V usage is TRBV7-8 and J usage is TRBJ1-2; D call uncertain. CDR1 and CDR2 from the germline V gene are SGHVS and FQNEAQ. This CDR3 is built from 15 residues. Trimming cost V 2 bases and J 4 bases, with 14 bases left between them. The CDR3 nucleotides are TGTGCCAGCAGCTTACTGATAGGGATTGGCTATGGCTACACCTTC. Translating gives CASSLLIGIGYGYTF.

The chain is built from TRBV5-1 and TRBJ1-2; the D gene is possibly TRBD1 (6 bases). Trimming pared 4 bases from V and 6 bases from J, leaving 16 bases between. The CDR3 has 14 amino acids. The V gene's germline CDR1 is SGHRS and CDR2 YFSETQ. This CDR3 reads CASSLTRGGDGYTF. DNA of the CDR3: TGCGCCAGCAGCCTTACGAGGGGGGGTGATGGCTACACCTTC.